These T cell receptor beta chains were read from a single sample in a study of blood T cells in healthy people across ages. TCRdb ran MiXCR on the 5' RACE reads and lists one entry per CDR3 protein. This table holds 600,000 to 650,000 distinct CDR3 sequences, 58% found once. The sequenced material came from blood. The receptors were gathered from a man aged 55 to 69 in good health. Both conserved end residues are part of each CDR3.

cdr3_aa: CASSLDPGQGYNEQFF; j_call: TRBJ2-1; v_call: TRBV5-1
cdr3_aa: CASSHPGLAEQHF; j_call: TRBJ2-5; v_call: TRBV3-1
cdr3_aa: CASSQRGQGKDYGYTF; j_call: TRBJ1-2; v_call: TRBV4-1
cdr3_aa: CASIPTGSNYGYTF; j_call: TRBJ1-2; v_call: TRBV2
cdr3_aa: CASSRTTSGGTGSYNEQFF; j_call: -; v_call: TRBV6-1
cdr3_aa: CASNFPRTGGTGELFF; j_call: TRBJ2-2; v_call: TRBV6-2/TRBV6-3
cdr3_aa: CASSAQGGYNSPLHF; j_call: TRBJ1-6; v_call: TRBV2
cdr3_aa: CASSQRGTGLDEQFF; j_call: TRBJ2-1; v_call: TRBV3-1
cdr3_aa: CASSYALQNIQYF; j_call: TRBJ2-4; v_call: TRBV6-2/TRBV6-3
cdr3_aa: CSVEGEATQYF; j_call: TRBJ2-3; v_call: TRBV29-1
cdr3_aa: CASITGTSEYEQYF; j_call: -; v_call: TRBV27
cdr3_aa: CSVAGQVQNEQYF; j_call: TRBJ2-7; v_call: TRBV29-1
cdr3_aa: CASSQVGRSTGELFF; j_call: TRBJ2-2; v_call: TRBV4-2
cdr3_aa: CSVREGQGTQYF; j_call: -; v_call: TRBV29-1
cdr3_aa: CSAGTPQGEEQFF; j_call: TRBJ2-1; v_call: TRBV29-1
cdr3_aa: CASSQGQGKKTQYF; j_call: TRBJ2-5; v_call: TRBV3-1
cdr3_aa: CASLRGFGEQFF; j_call: TRBJ2-1; v_call: TRBV25-1
cdr3_aa: CASAAVAYNEQFF; j_call: TRBJ2-1; v_call: TRBV7-2
cdr3_aa: CASSDPRGPAGELFF; j_call: TRBJ2-2; v_call: TRBV25-1
cdr3_aa: CASSQAKSGGIDTQYF; j_call: TRBJ2-3; v_call: TRBV4-3
cdr3_aa: CASSYMRTETQYF; j_call: TRBJ2-5; v_call: TRBV6-2/TRBV6-3
cdr3_aa: CSVGHGQGGLGAQYF; j_call: TRBJ2-4; v_call: TRBV29-1
cdr3_aa: CASSPGVQGNQPQHF; j_call: TRBJ1-5; v_call: TRBV12-3/TRBV12-4
cdr3_aa: CASSLTPGASRNYKETQYF; j_call: TRBJ2-5; v_call: TRBV7-9
cdr3_aa: CASSQDAGQGNTEAFF; j_call: TRBJ1-1; v_call: TRBV4-2
cdr3_aa: CASRLAGGPTDTQYF; j_call: TRBJ2-3; v_call: TRBV6-6
cdr3_aa: CSVESGGLTNYGYTF; j_call: TRBJ1-2; v_call: TRBV29-1
cdr3_aa: CASSTSGGYNEQFF; j_call: TRBJ2-1; v_call: TRBV12-3/TRBV12-4
cdr3_aa: CSARVNSNSPLHF; j_call: TRBJ1-6; v_call: TRBV20-1
cdr3_aa: CASRDGNEQFF; j_call: TRBJ2-1; v_call: TRBV5-1
cdr3_aa: CASSQDLRGAYGYTF; j_call: TRBJ1-2; v_call: TRBV14
cdr3_aa: CSVAGRFGETQYF; j_call: TRBJ2-5; v_call: TRBV29-1
cdr3_aa: CASSEFSGALPSTDTQYF; j_call: TRBJ2-3; v_call: TRBV5-1
cdr3_aa: CASSQGTSGYNEQFF; j_call: TRBJ2-1; v_call: TRBV14
cdr3_aa: CASSSPLGQGGSPLHF; j_call: TRBJ1-6; v_call: TRBV28
cdr3_aa: CSARAEFGTEAFF; j_call: TRBJ1-1; v_call: TRBV20-1
cdr3_aa: CASSPPQGRGETQYF; j_call: TRBJ2-5; v_call: TRBV3-1
cdr3_aa: CSVEEGGNTEAFF; j_call: TRBJ1-1; v_call: TRBV29-1
cdr3_aa: CASNSGLLGTQYF; j_call: -; v_call: TRBV5-8
cdr3_aa: CASSLSLGQGVYNEQFF; j_call: TRBJ2-1; v_call: TRBV4-2
cdr3_aa: CASSSIDRATYEQYF; j_call: TRBJ2-7; v_call: TRBV6-6
cdr3_aa: CSVEDRTYGYTF; j_call: TRBJ1-2; v_call: TRBV29-1
cdr3_aa: CSADRDRDEQYF; j_call: -; v_call: TRBV20-1
cdr3_aa: CSARDPGVSYTF; j_call: TRBJ1-2; v_call: TRBV20-1
cdr3_aa: CATSGNRVKANTGELFF; j_call: TRBJ2-2; v_call: TRBV24-1
cdr3_aa: CASSQVGSGSGDRRFNYEQYF; j_call: TRBJ2-7; v_call: TRBV4-2
cdr3_aa: CATSNQYGYTF; j_call: TRBJ1-2; v_call: TRBV15
cdr3_aa: CSVEKGSETQYF; j_call: -; v_call: TRBV29-1
cdr3_aa: CASSQAGTGDFTEQYF; j_call: TRBJ2-7; v_call: TRBV4-1
cdr3_aa: CASSPQGEAGYTF; j_call: TRBJ1-2; v_call: TRBV7-9
cdr3_aa: CASSLGSSGGVVEEQYF; j_call: TRBJ2-7; v_call: TRBV7-2
cdr3_aa: CASSYMDGYNSPLHF; j_call: TRBJ1-6; v_call: TRBV5-1
cdr3_aa: CASSDANWRGTQYF; j_call: TRBJ2-3; v_call: TRBV25-1
cdr3_aa: CASSFVGGQGGETQYF; j_call: TRBJ2-5; v_call: TRBV12-3/TRBV12-4
cdr3_aa: CASSLGGRAANEKLFF; j_call: TRBJ1-4; v_call: TRBV28